The clone carrying this T cell receptor beta chain was seen more than once but under ten times. Antigen specificity is unknown. The CDR3 totals 16 residues. With 4 bases clipped from V and 4 bases from J, the junction kept 8 bases outside the gene matches. Per the germline V gene, CDR1 is ENHRY and CDR2 is SYGVKD. The entry originates in a study of T-cell memory formation after mild COVID-19. About the research overall: Largely donor-specific TCR clusters were found.

Study-wide points: Unconfirmed was the SARS-CoV-2 specificity of second-wave clones that peaked on day 37. The study detected some responding clones in pre-infection memory, suggesting cross-reactive memory joined. CM and EM subsets held most contracting CD4+ clones; EMRA held CD8+ ones.

TCRdb processed the 5' RACE reads anew with MiXCR; each CDR3 protein has one entry. Of about 55,000 distinct CDR3 sequences listed, 8% to 10% are singletons. The receptor was derived from a man aged 18 to 29 who had mild COVID-19 (a few samples of this study predate the infection). Cell type and time point are not known. The sequencing sample was made of PBMCs or a T cell subset sorted from them (not recorded which). The chain employs TRBV10-3 and TRBJ2-1; 9 bases are shared with TRBD1. The CDR3 DNA sequence: TGTGCCATCAGTGGGACCCGGGACAGGGCTTACAATGAGCAGTTCTTC. It codes for CAISGTRDRAYNEQFF.